Presented here are 22 T cell receptor beta chains from one specimen sequenced in a study of cytomegalovirus exposure and HLA in healthy donors. The PCR ran on 60 Vbeta and 13 Jbeta primers. Here immunoSEQ multiplex PCR was the method, and the copy in TCRdb shows in-frame clones only, minus some. The sample shows 200,000 to 250,000 clones, roughly 70% of them seen only once. The sequencing input was PBMCs. These receptors were collected from a woman aged 25 to 45 in good health and CMV-seronegative.

The CDR3 here is CSVYGTGRYYGYTF. As DNA, the CDR3 is TGCAGCGTTTACGGGACAGGGCGATACTATGGCTACACCTTC. The J gene is TRBJ1-2, the V gene TRBV29-1, with 9 bases lining up with TRBD1. After removal of 5 bases from V and 3 bases from J, the junction contained 7 bases not matched to a gene. This CDR3 has 14 amino acids. Germline V gene data show CDR1 as SQVTM and CDR2 as ANQGSEA.

The chain is built from TRBV30 and TRBJ1-3; D is undetermined. Germline V gives CDR1 GTSNPN, CDR2 SVGIG (reference sequence). The CDR3 covers 15 residues. The V gene lost 0 bases and the J gene lost 0 bases, with 9 bases spanning the gap. CDR3 sequence reads: CAWSVRGPSGNTIYF. In nucleotides, the CDR3 is TGTGCCTGGAGTGTACGCGGGCCCTCTGGAAACACCATATATTTT.

This clone was found once. The rearrangement uses TRBV6-1 and TRBJ1-5; no reliable D call. This CDR3 contains 16 residues. Germline V lookup: CDR1 MNHNS, CDR2 SASEGT. Trimming pared 1 base from V and 3 bases from J, leaving 13 bases between. The CDR3 DNA is TGTGCCAGCAGTGAAGTCCTTGGCGGTGCCAATCAGCCCCAGCATTTT. Translating it yields CASSEVLGGANQPQHF.

The rearrangement links TRBV4-2 to TRBJ2-5, with 9 bases fitting TRBD2. Germline lookup yields CDR1 LGHNA and CDR2 YNFKEQ. The length of the CDR3 is 16 residues. The J segment lost 0 bases and the V segment lost 1 base, leaving 3 bases of the junction unmatched. CDR3 sequence: CASSQATSGNQETQYF. The CDR3 coding sequence is TGTGCCAGCAGCCAAGCGACTAGCGGCAACCAAGAGACCCAGTACTTC.

A few counts support this clone. The CDR3 loop is CASSQGDRGLESPLHF. The CDR3 DNA sequence: TGTGCCAGCAGCCAGGGGGACAGGGGTCTGGAGTCACCCCTCCACTTT. The chain employs TRBV4-2 and TRBJ1-6; 10 nucleotides line up with TRBD1. The J segment lost 10 bases and the V segment lost 3 bases, leaving 9 bases of the junction unmatched. The CDR3 totals 16 residues. The germline CDR1 and CDR2 sequences are LGHNA and YNFKEQ.

V usage is TRBV10-3 and J usage is TRBJ2-1; 7 nucleotides match TRBD2. CDR1 is ENHRY and CDR2 is SYGVKD in the germline V gene. J gave up 8 bases and V 2 bases, and 12 bases lay outside the gene matches. This CDR3 region has 16 residues. CDR3 DNA sequence: TGTGCCATCAGTGAGGCTATAGCGGGTAAGGCGGATGAGCAGTTCTTC. It codes for CAISEAIAGKADEQFF.

This sequence joins TRBV4-2 and TRBJ1-6; D uncertain. The CDR3 runs to 16 residues. Germline values: CDR1 LGHNA, CDR2 YNFKEQ. The germline V and J ends were trimmed by 5 bases and 7 bases, with 18 bases remaining between them. The CDR3 reads CASSLASTGGNSPLHF. In DNA form, the CDR3 reads TGTGCCAGCAGCTTGGCATCCACCGGAGGGAATTCACCCCTCCACTTT.

The chain links TRBV6-1 to TRBJ2-5; 8 nucleotides agree with TRBD2. Germline values: CDR1 MNHNS, CDR2 SASEGT. The CDR3 covers 14 residues. V trimming: 3 bases; J trimming: 3 bases; junction bases outside the gene matches: 3. The CDR3 DNA reads TGTGCCAGCAGTGATGGGCGGGGGGAAGAGACCCAGTACTTC. This encodes CASSDGRGEETQYF.

The J gene is TRBJ2-1, the V gene TRBV2; 11 positions match TRBD2. This CDR3 spans 16 amino acids. Germline values: CDR1 SNHLY, CDR2 FYNNEI. V was clipped by 4 bases and J by 3 bases; unmatched bases: 5. CDR3 region: CASSGSGRAFYNEQFF. DNA of the CDR3: TGTGCCAGCAGTGGTAGCGGGAGGGCCTTCTACAATGAGCAGTTCTTC.

This clone was seen more than once but under ten times. This chain uses TRBV6-5 with TRBJ2-1; 13 positions match TRBD2. Germline V gene sequence: CDR1 MNHEY, CDR2 SVGAGI. V lost 8 bases and J lost 6; bases outside the gene matches: 7. This CDR3 is 15 amino acids long. The CDR3 protein is CASEMGLAGRNEQFF. Here the CDR3 DNA reads TGTGCCAGCGAGATGGGACTAGCGGGACGCAATGAGCAGTTCTTC.

A single count supports this clone. V usage is TRBV7-9 and J usage is TRBJ2-1; 7 bases line up with TRBD2. V was clipped by 5 bases and J by 1 base; unmatched bases: 8. CDR3 length: 16 amino acids. Germline assignment: CDR1 SEHNR and CDR2 FQNEAQ (reference sequence). CDR3 amino acids: CASSPGGGVSYNEQFF. CDR3 DNA: TGTGCCAGCAGCCCTGGGGGGGGAGTTTCCTACAATGAGCAGTTCTTC.

The chain links TRBV6-5 to TRBJ1-1; 7 bases agree with TRBD1. The junction had 6 bases not matched to a gene; V was cut back by 5 bases and J by 6 bases. Per the germline V gene, CDR1 is MNHEY and CDR2 is SVGAGI. This CDR3 comprises 13 residues. The CDR3: CASSHQGDPEAFF. The CDR3 DNA reads TGTGCCAGCAGTCACCAGGGGGATCCTGAAGCTTTCTTT.

The chain employs TRBV6-5 and TRBJ1-1; 8 nucleotides agree with TRBD1. Germline V gene sequence: CDR1 MNHEY, CDR2 SVGAGI. The V and J ends lost 8 bases and 0 bases, in that order; junction bases with no gene match: 8. CDR3 length equals 15 residues. The CDR3: CASRTGTSMNTEAFF. The CDR3 region has the DNA TGTGCCAGCCGGACAGGGACGTCCATGAACACTGAAGCTTTCTTT.

The chain carries TRBV18 and TRBJ2-5; 7 bases match TRBD1. This CDR3 is 18 amino acids long. J lost 4 bases, V lost 2 bases, and 16 bases had no gene match. Germline lookup yields CDR1 KGHSH and CDR2 LQKENI. For the CDR3, the DNA is TGTGCCAGCTCACCAGATGAGGTAGCAGGGGGTGCTGGAGAGACCCAGTACTTC. Amino acid sequence: CASSPDEVAGGAGETQYF.

This clone has just a few counts. V usage is TRBV30 and J usage is TRBJ1-2; D is perhaps TRBD1 (6 bases). V lost 0 bases and J lost 8, with 22 bases in between. Germline loops: CDR1 GTSNPN, CDR2 SVGIG (reference sequence). CDR3 size: 16 residues. CDR3 protein: CAWSVRLQGGPSGYTF. In DNA, the CDR3 is TGTGCCTGGAGTGTAAGGTTACAGGGAGGGCCCTCCGGCTACACCTTC.

This clone came up once. The rearrangement joins TRBV29-1 to TRBJ2-2, with a tentative D call TRBD1 (6 bases). The CDR3 is made up of 14 amino acids. V lost 6 bases to trimming and J lost 2 bases, with 13 bases between them. Germline values: CDR1 SQVTM, CDR2 ANQGSEA. The CDR3 DNA is TGCAGCGTCCCCAGGGGCCTAAACACCGGGGAGCTGTTTTTT. Translation: CSVPRGLNTGELFF.

The chain recombines TRBV5-6 with TRBJ2-1, with a tentative D call TRBD2 (7 bases). The germline V gene encodes CDR1 SGHDT and CDR2 YYEEEE. V lost 0 bases, J lost 9 bases, and 16 bases lay in between. This CDR3 is built from 15 residues. The DNA of the CDR3 is TGTGCCAGCAGCTTGGGTGGGGGGGCACTGGTTGAGCAGTTCTTC. Protein product: CASSLGGGALVEQFF.

The genes are TRBV11-2 and TRBJ2-5; TRBD2 might be the D (5 bases). V was cut by 7 bases and J by 2 bases, with 11 bases left in between. This CDR3 has 13 residues. The germline gives CDR1 SGHAT, CDR2 FQNNGV. The CDR3 sequence is CASTRRAQETQYF. The CDR3 region has the DNA TGTGCCAGCACACGGCGGGCACAAGAGACCCAGTACTTC.

This clone was counted only a few times. The rearrangement links TRBV11-2 to TRBJ2-1; TRBD1 aligns across 8 bases. The V gene end was trimmed by 4 bases and the J gene end by 4 bases; junction bases not matched to a gene: 9. The CDR3 is 16 residues long. Germline-derived CDR1 and CDR2 are SGHAT and FQNNGV. CDR3 amino acids: CASSYQQGVGYNEQFF. The CDR3 DNA reads as TGTGCCAGCAGCTACCAACAGGGGGTAGGGTACAATGAGCAGTTCTTC.

The sample holds a few counts of this clone. No DNA is shown, since the ends of the CDR3 on it are uncertain; the CDR3 is the one TCRdb lists. This sequence joins TRBV2 and TRBJ2-7; the D call in the table, TRBD1, was not verified against the DNA. Germline lookup yields CDR1 SNHLY and CDR2 FYNNEI. A total of 14 residues make up the CDR3, ends included. Here the CDR3 reads CASSEWGSGTGTYF.

This chain uses TRBV30 with TRBJ1-2; no clear D gene. Deletions cut 7 bases from V and 8 bases from J, with 14 bases between. Germline assignment: CDR1 GTSNPN and CDR2 SVGIG (reference sequence). The CDR3 contains 11 residues. CDR3 coding DNA: TGTGCCTCCCAGACGTCGAGGGGCTACACCTTC. Protein: CASQTSRGYTF.

This clone was counted a few times. The chain couples TRBV13 to TRBJ2-5; the D gene is possibly TRBD1 (6 bases). Germline CDR1 PRHDT, CDR2 FYEKMQ (reference sequence). Trimming took off 1 base at V and 5 bases at J, with 11 bases between the two ends. The CDR3 is 14 residues long. The CDR3 loop is CASSLDGGMETQYF. DNA for the CDR3: TGTGCCAGCAGCTTAGATGGGGGCATGGAGACCCAGTACTTC. The full variable domain, in which reference TRBV13 and TRBJ2-5 provide the parts outside the CDR3, is AAGVIQSPRHLIKEKRETATLKCYPIPRHDTVYWYQQGPGQDPQFLISFYEKMQSDKGSIPDRFSAQQFSDYHSELNMSSLELGDSALYFCASSLDGGMETQYFGPGTRLLVL.